This entry lists 7 T cell receptor beta chains sequenced from one sample in a study of vaccination effects on CD4 cells after COVID-19. Which antigens these TCRs recognize remains unknown. Clones were read by immunoSEQ multiplex PCR, and TCRdb kept only the in-frame ones, dropping some. The repertoire has 50,000 to 70,000 clones, 72% of them found once; the top ten carry approximately 22%. The culture ran for around nine days, and then CD4+ T cells were isolated. The source was CD4+ T cells from PBMCs cultured without peptide, collected before COVID-19 vaccination. These receptors all stem from a human donor who had a prior SARS-CoV-2 infection.

This clone showed up just once. The CDR3 sequence is CASGAVNTEAFF. Here the CDR3 DNA reads TGTGCCAGCGGGGCGGTGAACACTGAAGCTTTCTTT. The chain links TRBV7-6 to TRBJ1-1, with D perhaps matching TRBD1 (5 bases). The CDR3 has 12 residues. Germline V gene lookup returns CDR1 SGHVS and CDR2 FNYEAQ. Between the trimmed V and J ends, which lost 8 bases and 0 bases, there was a span of 7 bases.

The rearrangement uses TRBV7-2 and TRBJ1-6, with 10 bases aligning to TRBD1. Unmatched junction bases numbered 4, after V lost 3 bases and J lost 8 bases. Germline-derived CDR1 and CDR2 are SGHTA and FQGNSA. This CDR3 comprises 15 residues. CDR3 protein: CASSFSGTGDSPLHF. DNA of the CDR3: TGTGCCAGCAGCTTCTCCGGGACAGGGGATTCACCCCTCCACTTT.

This clone was observed a handful of times. At one end, the junction sequence differs from germline, possibly due to a read error. The chain uses TRBV4-1 and TRBJ1-1; 9 bases match TRBD1. The germline gives CDR1 MGHRA, CDR2 YSYEKL. The CDR3 runs to 14 residues. The CDR3 here is CASSKDRGYTEAFF. CDR3 nucleotides: TGCGCCAGCAGCAAAGACAGGGGGTATACTGAAGCTTTCTTT.

The gene calls are TRBV7-9 and TRBJ1-1; D perhaps matches TRBD1 (5 bases). Between the trimmed V and J ends, which lost 1 base and 11 bases, there was a span of 14 bases. Germline V gene lookup returns CDR1 SEHNR and CDR2 FQNEAQ (reference sequence). The CDR3 covers 13 residues. For the CDR3, the DNA is TGTGCCAGCAGCTTAGAGGGGCAGTTGCGTGCTTTCTTT. Encoded protein: CASSLEGQLRAFF.

The chain employs TRBV5-1 and TRBJ2-3; TRBD2 matches at 10 bases. Trimming cost V 1 base and J 6 bases; bases outside gene matches: 8. The CDR3 runs 16 residues. Per germline, CDR1 SGHRS and CDR2 YFSETQ. CDR3 DNA: TGCGCCAGCAGCTTGTCCAGCGGGGGGGCAGGGGATACGCAGTATTTT. It codes for CASSLSSGGAGDTQYF.

This chain uses TRBV5-1 with TRBJ1-1, with D unresolved. The germline V gene encodes CDR1 SGHRS and CDR2 YFSETQ. V was pared by 0 bases and J by 5 bases, with 14 bases between. The CDR3 runs to 15 residues. As DNA, the CDR3 is TGCGCCAGCAGCTTGGTTACCGGGTTAGGAACTGAAGCTTTCTTT. Its protein is CASSLVTGLGTEAFF.

The chain couples TRBV5-4 to TRBJ2-7, with D uncertain. The CDR3 runs to 11 residues. V lost 4 bases and J lost 9, with 11 bases in between. Germline assignment: CDR1 SGHNT and CDR2 YYREEE (reference sequence). CDR3 nucleotides: TGTGCCAGCAGCCCGCCCACCTGGCAGTACTTC. Its protein product is CASSPPTWQYF.